The T cell receptor (beta chain) described here comes from a study of cytomegalovirus exposure and HLA in healthy donors. Study conclusions and caveats: There were around 160 TCR beta chains listed as cytomegalovirus-associated.

Of note for this clone: Its antigen remains unknown.

Assay used: immunoSEQ multiplex PCR; TCRdb lists only in-frame clones, some missing. This table holds about 170,000 clones, around 92% found once. This CDR3 spans 16 amino acids. Germline assignment: CDR1 MNHNY and CDR2 SVGAGI (reference sequence). V dropped 0 bases and J dropped 1; count of bases not matched to a gene: 3. The origin of this receptor is a woman aged 18-30 years in good health and CMV-seropositive. The sequenced sample was PBMCs. The rearrangement links TRBV6-6 to TRBJ2-3, with TRBD1 matching over 8 bases. For the CDR3, the DNA is TGTGCCAGCAGTTACTCGACGGGACAGGGCACAGATACGCAGTATTTT. Amino acids: CASSYSTGQGTDTQYF.